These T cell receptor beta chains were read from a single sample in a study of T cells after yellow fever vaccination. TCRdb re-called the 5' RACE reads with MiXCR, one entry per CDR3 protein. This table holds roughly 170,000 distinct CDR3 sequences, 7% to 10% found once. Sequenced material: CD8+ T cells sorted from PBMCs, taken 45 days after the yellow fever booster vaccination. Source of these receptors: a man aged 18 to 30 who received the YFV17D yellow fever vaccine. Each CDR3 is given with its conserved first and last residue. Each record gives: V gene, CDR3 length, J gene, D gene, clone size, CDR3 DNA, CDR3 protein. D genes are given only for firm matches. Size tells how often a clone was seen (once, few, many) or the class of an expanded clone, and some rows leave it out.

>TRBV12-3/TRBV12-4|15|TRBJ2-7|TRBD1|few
TGTGCCAGCAGTTTAGGGTGGGACAGTATCTACGAGCAGTACTTC
CASSLGWDSIYEQYF
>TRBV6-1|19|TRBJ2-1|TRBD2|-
TGTGCCAGCAGTGAAACAAGCGGGGAGCCGATCTCCTACTACAATGAGCAGTTCTTC
CASSETSGEPISYYNEQFF
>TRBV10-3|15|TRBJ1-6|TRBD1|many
TGTGCCATCAGTTCGGACAGGGAGTACGATTCACCCCTCCACTTT
CAISSDREYDSPLHF
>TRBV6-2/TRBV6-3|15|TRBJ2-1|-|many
TGTGCCAGCAGAACGGACGGAAGCTCCTACAATGAGCAGTTCTTC
CASRTDGSSYNEQFF
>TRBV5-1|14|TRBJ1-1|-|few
TGCGCCAGCAGCTTGGCCGGGAGGAACACTGAAGCTTTCTTT
CASSLAGRNTEAFF
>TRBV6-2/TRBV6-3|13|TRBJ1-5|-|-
TGTGCCAGCAGCGGACTGTTAGTAAAGCCCCAGCATTTT
CASSGLLVKPQHF
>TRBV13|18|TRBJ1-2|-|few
TGTGCCAGCAGCTCAAGGCGCCAGGGGACCGTGGGCTACTATGGCTACACCTTC
CASSSRRQGTVGYYGYTF
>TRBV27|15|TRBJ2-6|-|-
TGTGCCAGCAGTTTTGCATCGAATGGGGCCAACGTCCTGACTTTC
CASSFASNGANVLTF
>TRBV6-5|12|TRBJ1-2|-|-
TGTGCCAGCAGTCCCGCCGGGGTTGGCTACACCTTC
CASSPAGVGYTF
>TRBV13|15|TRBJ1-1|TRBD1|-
TGTGCCAGCAGCTTCGGGACAGGGCGTGGCACTGAAGCTTTCTTT
CASSFGTGRGTEAFF
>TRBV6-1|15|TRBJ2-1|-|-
TGTGCCAGCAGCGTAGGGGATAGCTCCTACAATGAGCAGTTCTTC
CASSVGDSSYNEQFF
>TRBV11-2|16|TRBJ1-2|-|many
TGTGCCAGCAGCCCCCGCGGGGAGGGTTTCGGCTATGGCTACACCTTC
CASSPRGEGFGYGYTF
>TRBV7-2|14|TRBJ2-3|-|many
TGTGCCAGCAGTCTGGACGGGACCCTTGATACGCAGTATTTT
CASSLDGTLDTQYF